Listed below are T cell receptor beta chains from one sample, sequenced in a study of T-cell reconstitution after alpha-beta-depleted transplantation in children. A single record per CDR3 protein comes from TCRdb applying MiXCR to the PCR reads. The sample lists about 98,000 distinct CDR3 sequences, around 22% occurring once. The sample here was PBMCs, taken before TCRalphabeta/CD19-depleted stem cell transplant. The receptors derive from a boy aged 2 to 10 with acute lymphoblastic leukemia, due to receive a stem cell transplant. CDR3s include the opening cysteine and the closing phenylalanine or tryptophan. D genes are given only for firm matches. Rows give clone size only sometimes, using once, few, many, or a class for an expanded clone.

j_call: TRBJ2-7
v_call: TRBV30
d_call: TRBD2
clone_size: few
cdr3_nt: TGTGCCTGGAGGGGAGGACTAGCGGCCGAGCAGTACTTC
cdr3_aa: CAWRGGLAAEQYF

j_call: TRBJ2-1
v_call: TRBV12-3/TRBV12-4
d_call: TRBD2
clone_size: many
cdr3_nt: TGTGCCAGCAGTTTCCCAGGACTAGCGGGAAACAATGAGCAGTTCTTC
cdr3_aa: CASSFPGLAGNNEQFF

j_call: TRBJ1-1
v_call: TRBV25-1
d_call: NA
clone_size: NA
cdr3_nt: TGTGCCAGCAGTGAATGGCAGGCGGGCACTGAAGCTTTCTTT
cdr3_aa: CASSEWQAGTEAFF

j_call: TRBJ1-5
v_call: TRBV20-1
d_call: NA
clone_size: NA
cdr3_nt: TGCAGTGCTAGGACGGGGTGGCGGCAGCCCCAGCATTTT
cdr3_aa: CSARTGWRQPQHF

j_call: TRBJ2-5
v_call: TRBV15
d_call: NA
clone_size: NA
cdr3_nt: TGTGCCACCAGCGGGAGCGGAGGGGAAGAGACCCAGTACTTC
cdr3_aa: CATSGSGGEETQYF

j_call: TRBJ1-2
v_call: TRBV11-1
d_call: TRBD1
clone_size: NA
cdr3_nt: TGTGCCAGCAGCTTAGGACAGGGCTATGGCTACACCTTC
cdr3_aa: CASSLGQGYGYTF

j_call: TRBJ2-2
v_call: TRBV5-1
d_call: TRBD1
clone_size: NA
cdr3_nt: TGCGCCAGCAGCTCGGACAGGGGAAACACCGGGGAGCTGTTTTTT
cdr3_aa: CASSSDRGNTGELFF

j_call: TRBJ2-2
v_call: TRBV4-2
d_call: TRBD2
clone_size: many
cdr3_nt: TGTGCCAGCAGCCAACTAGCGGAGAACACCGGGGAGCTGTTTTTT
cdr3_aa: CASSQLAENTGELFF

j_call: TRBJ2-2
v_call: TRBV28
d_call: NA
clone_size: few
cdr3_nt: TGTGCCAGCAGTCGTCCGGGTACCGGGGAGCTGTTTTTT
cdr3_aa: CASSRPGTGELFF

j_call: TRBJ1-5
v_call: TRBV20-1
d_call: NA
clone_size: NA
cdr3_nt: TGCAGTGATCAGACAGGCCCCCCGCTTTATAGCAATCAGCCCCAGCATTTT
cdr3_aa: CSDQTGPPLYSNQPQHF

j_call: TRBJ2-5
v_call: TRBV20-1
d_call: TRBD2
clone_size: few
cdr3_nt: TGCAGTGCTAGAGAGACCCTAGCGGGGATTCCAGAGACCCAGTACTTC
cdr3_aa: CSARETLAGIPETQYF

j_call: TRBJ1-5
v_call: TRBV20-1
d_call: TRBD1
clone_size: NA
cdr3_nt: TGCAGTGCTAGCCCACAGGGGCGCAATCAGCCCCAGCATTTT
cdr3_aa: CSASPQGRNQPQHF

j_call: TRBJ2-2
v_call: TRBV11-2
d_call: NA
clone_size: NA
cdr3_nt: TGTGCCAGCAGCCTAGTTGACGCCACCGGGGAGCTGTTTTTT
cdr3_aa: CASSLVDATGELFF

j_call: TRBJ2-2
v_call: TRBV6-5
d_call: NA
clone_size: NA
cdr3_nt: TGTGCCAGCAGTTACTCGAAGACGAACACCGGGGAGCTGTTTTTT
cdr3_aa: CASSYSKTNTGELFF

j_call: TRBJ2-7
v_call: TRBV7-8
d_call: NA
clone_size: NA
cdr3_nt: TGTGCCAGCAGCTTAGCGGGGGCTAGCGGAGACCCTGAAAAGCGGGAGCAGTACTTC
cdr3_aa: CASSLAGASGDPEKREQYF

j_call: TRBJ2-1
v_call: TRBV28
d_call: TRBD2
clone_size: many
cdr3_nt: TGTGCCAGCAGGGGAACTAGCGGAGATAATGAGCAGTTCTTC
cdr3_aa: CASRGTSGDNEQFF

j_call: TRBJ1-3
v_call: TRBV4-1
d_call: TRBD1
clone_size: NA
cdr3_nt: TGCGCCAGCAGCCAAGTTGGAGGGGGAACAGGGGGATTTGGAAACACCATATATTTT
cdr3_aa: CASSQVGGGTGGFGNTIYF

j_call: TRBJ2-7
v_call: TRBV5-8
d_call: NA
clone_size: few
cdr3_nt: TGTGCCAGCAGCTTCCAGACATCCTACGAGCAGTACTTC
cdr3_aa: CASSFQTSYEQYF

j_call: TRBJ2-1
v_call: TRBV12-3/TRBV12-4
d_call: NA
clone_size: NA
cdr3_nt: TGTGCCAGCAGCCCAACGGCGGGATTCTCCTACAATGAGCAGTTCTTC
cdr3_aa: CASSPTAGFSYNEQFF

j_call: TRBJ2-1
v_call: TRBV11-2
d_call: TRBD2
clone_size: NA
cdr3_nt: TGTGCCAGCAGCTTACGTCCCGGAGCGGGAGGGAACTACAATGAGCAGTTCTTC
cdr3_aa: CASSLRPGAGGNYNEQFF

j_call: TRBJ2-7
v_call: TRBV3-1
d_call: TRBD2
clone_size: few
cdr3_nt: TGTGTCAGCAGCCGCGCTAGCGGAGGAACTACCTACGAGCAGTACTTC
cdr3_aa: CVSSRASGGTTYEQYF

j_call: TRBJ2-1
v_call: TRBV28
d_call: NA
clone_size: many
cdr3_nt: TGTGCCAGCAGTTCCGGGACCACCTTGAGAGGGGCCTACAATGAGCAGTTCTTC
cdr3_aa: CASSSGTTLRGAYNEQFF

j_call: TRBJ2-1
v_call: TRBV7-8
d_call: NA
clone_size: NA
cdr3_nt: TGTGCCAGCAGCTTAAGGAGGATGAGCTCCTACAATGAGCAGTTCTTC
cdr3_aa: CASSLRRMSSYNEQFF

j_call: TRBJ2-7
v_call: TRBV7-2
d_call: TRBD1
clone_size: few
cdr3_nt: TGTGCCAGCAGCATTACGAGGGGGACAGGGTACGAGCAGTACTTC
cdr3_aa: CASSITRGTGYEQYF

j_call: TRBJ1-6
v_call: TRBV20-1
d_call: TRBD1
clone_size: few
cdr3_nt: TGCAGTGTAAACCCGGGACAGGGCACCAATTCACCCCTCCACTTT
cdr3_aa: CSVNPGQGTNSPLHF

j_call: TRBJ1-2
v_call: TRBV15
d_call: NA
clone_size: few
cdr3_nt: TGTGCCACCAGCGGCCGTCGGTTCGGCTACACCTTC
cdr3_aa: CATSGRRFGYTF

j_call: TRBJ2-7
v_call: TRBV7-2
d_call: TRBD2
clone_size: NA
cdr3_nt: TGTGCCAGCAGCTTGGGAGGGCCTTCCTACGAGCAGTACTTC
cdr3_aa: CASSLGGPSYEQYF

j_call: TRBJ2-5
v_call: TRBV20-1
d_call: NA
clone_size: NA
cdr3_nt: TGCAGTGCTAGGTTGCCTAGTGCGGAGACCCAGTACTTC
cdr3_aa: CSARLPSAETQYF

j_call: TRBJ2-7
v_call: TRBV28
d_call: NA
clone_size: NA
cdr3_nt: TGTGCCAGCAGTTCTGGACAGTCCTACGAGCAGTACTTC
cdr3_aa: CASSSGQSYEQYF

j_call: TRBJ2-7
v_call: TRBV3-1
d_call: NA
clone_size: few
cdr3_nt: TGTGCCAGCAGCCAAGGGACAGCTTATTACGAGCAGTACTTC
cdr3_aa: CASSQGTAYYEQYF

j_call: TRBJ2-5
v_call: TRBV9
d_call: NA
clone_size: NA
cdr3_nt: TGTGCCAGCAGCGCCCCCAAGGGGGTCCCTAGTCGCTGGGAGACCCAGTACTTC
cdr3_aa: CASSAPKGVPSRWETQYF

j_call: TRBJ2-2
v_call: TRBV9
d_call: TRBD2
clone_size: NA
cdr3_nt: TGTGCCAGCAGCGTATACGGACTAGCGGAGTACCCCGGGGAGCTGTTTTTT
cdr3_aa: CASSVYGLAEYPGELFF

j_call: TRBJ2-7
v_call: TRBV30
d_call: NA
clone_size: NA
cdr3_nt: TGTGCCTGGAGGGCCAAGGGCGAGCAGGTGGAGCAGTACTTC
cdr3_aa: CAWRAKGEQVEQYF

j_call: TRBJ1-1
v_call: TRBV7-2
d_call: NA
clone_size: NA
cdr3_nt: TGTGCCAGCAGCTTGGATGGAGGGGCTGAAGCTTTCTTT
cdr3_aa: CASSLDGGAEAFF

j_call: TRBJ2-5
v_call: TRBV3-1
d_call: NA
clone_size: NA
cdr3_nt: TGTGCCAGCAGCGCCCCAGGGGGGAGGGAGACCCAGTACTTC
cdr3_aa: CASSAPGGRETQYF

j_call: TRBJ2-1
v_call: TRBV7-2
d_call: TRBD1
clone_size: many
cdr3_nt: TGTGCCAGCAGCTTAAGCTCCGGGACAGGGGGCAATGAGCAGTTCTTC
cdr3_aa: CASSLSSGTGGNEQFF

j_call: TRBJ2-3
v_call: TRBV28
d_call: NA
clone_size: once
cdr3_nt: TGTGCCAGCAGTACGCGGAGGGGCACAGATACGCAGTATTTT
cdr3_aa: CASSTRRGTDTQYF

j_call: TRBJ1-5
v_call: TRBV6-2/TRBV6-3
d_call: NA
clone_size: few
cdr3_nt: TGTGCCAGCAGCCCCGCCGGAAACAATCAGCCCCAGCATTTT
cdr3_aa: CASSPAGNNQPQHF

j_call: TRBJ1-3
v_call: TRBV7-8
d_call: NA
clone_size: few
cdr3_nt: TGTGCCAGCAGCCTTCGCCGTGGGAGCTCTGGAAACACCATATATTTT
cdr3_aa: CASSLRRGSSGNTIYF

j_call: TRBJ1-1
v_call: TRBV5-1
d_call: NA
clone_size: few
cdr3_nt: TGCGCCAGCAGCTTGGTCCCCTCGGGGGGAGGGAGCACTGAAGCTTTCTTT
cdr3_aa: CASSLVPSGGGSTEAFF

j_call: TRBJ2-6
v_call: TRBV28
d_call: NA
clone_size: NA
cdr3_nt: TGTGCCAGCAGTTTAGGAGGCTCTGGGGCCAACGTCCTGACTTTC
cdr3_aa: CASSLGGSGANVLTF

j_call: TRBJ1-3
v_call: TRBV4-3
d_call: NA
clone_size: NA
cdr3_nt: TGCGCCAGCAGCCAAACAACAGGGACTGGAAACACCATATATTTT
cdr3_aa: CASSQTTGTGNTIYF

j_call: TRBJ2-5
v_call: TRBV7-8
d_call: NA
clone_size: many
cdr3_nt: TGTGCCAGCAGCTTAGAGTGGAGTCCCCAAGAGACCCAGTACTTC
cdr3_aa: CASSLEWSPQETQYF

j_call: TRBJ1-1
v_call: TRBV5-1
d_call: TRBD1
clone_size: many
cdr3_nt: TGCGCCAGCAAGATCGGGACAGGGATGAACACTGAAGCTTTCTTT
cdr3_aa: CASKIGTGMNTEAFF

j_call: TRBJ1-1
v_call: TRBV30
d_call: NA
clone_size: few
cdr3_nt: TGTGCCTGGAGCGTAGCTAAGACCTCACCCCAAGCTTTCTTT
cdr3_aa: CAWSVAKTSPQAFF

j_call: TRBJ2-1
v_call: TRBV28
d_call: NA
clone_size: NA
cdr3_nt: TGTGCCAGCAGTTGGTACTGGGAGCAGTTCTTC
cdr3_aa: CASSWYWEQFF

j_call: TRBJ1-1
v_call: TRBV18
d_call: NA
clone_size: NA
cdr3_nt: TGTGCCAGCTCACCCGCGGAAGGGGCTGAAGCTTTCTTT
cdr3_aa: CASSPAEGAEAFF

j_call: TRBJ2-1
v_call: TRBV20-1
d_call: NA
clone_size: NA
cdr3_nt: TGCAGTGCTAATGCCGGGAGAATATACAATGAGCAGTTCTTC
cdr3_aa: CSANAGRIYNEQFF

j_call: TRBJ2-7
v_call: TRBV5-1
d_call: NA
clone_size: NA
cdr3_nt: TGCGCCAGCAGCTTGGCCGTCAGCCTCAGCTCCTACGAGCAGTACTTC
cdr3_aa: CASSLAVSLSSYEQYF

j_call: TRBJ2-3
v_call: TRBV20-1
d_call: NA
clone_size: NA
cdr3_nt: TGCAGTGCTTGGATCAGGGCTTCAGATACGCAGTATTTT
cdr3_aa: CSAWIRASDTQYF

j_call: TRBJ1-5
v_call: TRBV29-1
d_call: TRBD1
clone_size: NA
cdr3_nt: TGCAGCGCCCAAACGGACAGGGAAAATCAGCCCCAGCATTTT
cdr3_aa: CSAQTDRENQPQHF

j_call: TRBJ2-1
v_call: TRBV10-3
d_call: NA
clone_size: once
cdr3_nt: TGTGCCATCAGTTCTTTCCGCCCGGTAGGGCCTGGGGCCCATGAGCAGTTCTTC
cdr3_aa: CAISSFRPVGPGAHEQFF

j_call: TRBJ2-2
v_call: TRBV7-2
d_call: NA
clone_size: NA
cdr3_nt: TGTGCCAGCAGCCTTCAACTAATCAACACCGGGGAGCTGTTTTTT
cdr3_aa: CASSLQLINTGELFF

j_call: TRBJ2-7
v_call: TRBV14
d_call: TRBD2
clone_size: NA
cdr3_nt: TGTGCCAGCAGCCAGTCGGCGGGAGCCGAGCAGTACTTC
cdr3_aa: CASSQSAGAEQYF

j_call: TRBJ2-5
v_call: TRBV7-8
d_call: NA
clone_size: many
cdr3_nt: TGTGCCAGCAGCGGAGGAGGGGTCAGCCTCGTACGGGAGACCCAGTACTTC
cdr3_aa: CASSGGGVSLVRETQYF

j_call: TRBJ2-5
v_call: TRBV5-6
d_call: TRBD2
clone_size: many
cdr3_nt: TGTGCCTATATAGCGGGGCAAGAGACCCAGTACTTC
cdr3_aa: CAYIAGQETQYF

j_call: TRBJ2-3
v_call: TRBV20-1
d_call: NA
clone_size: once
cdr3_nt: TGCAGTGCTCCCGTAGATCCAGACGGAGGGACGCAGTATTTT
cdr3_aa: CSAPVDPDGGTQYF

j_call: TRBJ2-1
v_call: TRBV10-3
d_call: TRBD1
clone_size: few
cdr3_nt: TGTGCCATCAGTGGTAGGGGGCCAATCCTCGATGAGCAGTTCTTC
cdr3_aa: CAISGRGPILDEQFF

j_call: TRBJ2-1
v_call: TRBV5-1
d_call: NA
clone_size: NA
cdr3_nt: TGCGCCAGCAGCCCCCATGACAGGCACAATGAGCAGTTCTTC
cdr3_aa: CASSPHDRHNEQFF

j_call: TRBJ1-1
v_call: TRBV7-9
d_call: TRBD1
clone_size: few
cdr3_nt: TGTGCCAGCAGCCCGGGGACAGGGGAGGATACTGAAGCTTTCTTT
cdr3_aa: CASSPGTGEDTEAFF